This TCR beta chain was sequenced for a study of human T cells and chemical hapten exposure (dated by TCRdb to about 2021). As for the study more broadly: For sensitization, 2% DPC in acetone was applied to a 2 cm by 2 cm area of upper inner arm skin. Patients additionally received weekly therapeutic DPC doses to the scalp throughout the roughly 24-week study period. Patch testing on the upper back used Finn chambers containing 0.01% DPC, with scoring done after 6 days according to International Contact Dermatitis Research Group standards. The mostly female patient cohort included alopecia areata with under or over 50% scalp involvement, alopecia totalis and alopecia universalis. Libraries were pooled for sequencing, and per-sample TCR yields varied mainly because of small differences in library volumes within the pool. Peripheral blood TCR repertoire changes were tracked in vivo in alopecia patients during primary and secondary sensitization to the hapten diphenylcyclopropenone (DPC). Patient blood was sampled pre-sensitization (week 0) and at 2, 6 and about 24 weeks after DPC sensitization. Blood for TCR sequencing was provided by twenty-nine alopecia patients at one to four time points (pre-sensitization, 2, 6 and 24 weeks). The paper as a whole reports these results and caveats: Repeated subsampling changed both the strength of the expansion versus patch-test correlation and the threshold at which that correlation became significant. Expanded TCRs formed significantly more large CDR3 similarity clusters than pre-sensitization or healthy control sets, consistent with antigen-driven responses. Alopecia, a presumed autoimmune disease, was present in all patients, so the immune response of the patients might differ from that of healthy individuals. The number of PT1 expanded TCRs positively correlated with patch test score, significant at thresholds 8, 16 and 32 but not 4. The number of TCRs above 1 in 1000 frequency did not change with DPC sensitization; there was no evidence of global repertoire structure alterations.

Library generation was performed with RACE. Sequenced on a NextSeq 500. During library preparation, unique molecular identifiers were attached to individual cDNA molecules so that TCRs could be counted quantitatively and reproducibly. Both TCR alpha and TCR beta chains were sequenced from each blood RNA sample. Regarding the original processing steps: Samples had a median of 95,638 TCRs, with a range from about 23,224 to 700,000. The Decombinator software suite was used to annotate V, J and CDR3 in the TCR reads. Every sample was subsampled to the same number of TCRs (28,000) for the PS versus PT1 abundance plots. Expanded TCRs were defined as absent before sensitization and observed at least eight times at the 2-week time point. TCRdb reran the public reads through fastp at Q25 and MiXCR, keeping productive beta chains. A single entry per CDR3 protein holds the most common genes and DNA from its merged rows. What appears here as the V and J calls and clone size reflects TCRdb's work, not the paper's. For this sample there are some 190,000 distinct CDR3 sequences; 20% to 25% appear just once. The ten largest clones represent about 7% of the sample.

According to the study, the label for this sample's time point signals: patch test 1, 2 weeks after DPC sensitization. What this sample's treatment or condition label stands for: therapeutic diphenylcyclopropenone sensitization with weekly scalp DPC. At every patch-test visit, the blood draw took place before the patch test was put on. Patients were considered eligible if aged 18 to 70, diagnosed with alopecia and deemed suitable for DPC therapy, and patients were excluded if pregnant. Total RNA was extracted from unfractionated whole blood collected in Tempus Blood RNA tubes. Note on this clonotype: Its target antigen remains unknown. One base away there is no much larger clone; base qualities are not given.

The CDR3 contains 11 residues, cysteine and phenylalanine counted. The CDR3 DNA has 33 bases and is translated from base 1. The germline V gene yields SQVTM for CDR1 and ANQGSEA for CDR2. V is pared back by 6 bases and J by 4 bases, with 8 bases lying between the germline termini. This clonotype was sampled from a woman between 45 and 65 years old with alopecia areata. Some clones in this sample may be carry-over from other donors' samples. The rearranged chain carries TRBV29-1 and TRBJ2-3; the D segment cannot be called with confidence. Sequencing used whole blood, obtained in connection with sensitization to the hapten diphenylcyclopropenone (DPC). The DNA is TGCAGCGTATTAACCGCAGATACGCAGTATTTT. Its product reads: CSVLTADTQYF.